This TCR beta chain stems from a study of blood T cell repertoires in COVID-19. Trimming took 0 bases from V and 5 from J; bases not matched to a gene: 9. Germline assignment: CDR1 LGHDT and CDR2 YNNKEL (reference sequence). This CDR3 spans 17 amino acids. As handled by the study authors: Reference gene primer amplification gave estimated nucleated cell counts. Generated by immunoSEQ multiplex PCR, the TCRdb table keeps only in-frame clones and is missing some. The V and J calls and clone size are taken from that table; D and trimming were inferred from the DNA. The data hold about 480,000 clones, with around 89% observed a single time.

V gene TRBV3-1 (or the pseudogene TRBV3-2) combines with J gene TRBJ2-5, with TRBD2 matching over 10 bases. The material sequenced was peripheral blood. This TCR came from a woman aged 25 to 39 with acute or convalescent COVID-19. The CDR3 loop reads CASSQDFGSGGSETQYF. CDR3 sequence (DNA): TGTGCCAGCAGCCAAGATTTTGGTAGCGGGGGGAGTGAGACCCAGTACTTC.